The 15 T cell receptor beta chains below all came from one sample that was sequenced in a study of early T cells in non-severe SARS-CoV-2 infection. Each CDR3 protein is one row after TCRdb ran MiXCR on the 5' RACE reads. This sample has approximately 30,000 distinct CDR3 sequences, with 6% to 7.5% found just once. The sample here was whole blood, taken at baseline. Every receptor here comes from an adult who was a healthcare worker with PCR-confirmed SARS-CoV-2 infection or an uninfected control (not recorded which).

The rearrangement joins TRBV10-3 to TRBJ2-7, with D possibly matching TRBD2 (6 bases). Germline V lookup: CDR1 ENHRY, CDR2 SYGVKD. The CDR3 is 14 amino acids. Between the trimmed V and J ends, which lost 7 bases and 4 bases, there was a span of 17 bases. The CDR3 sequence: CAINSRQGGYEQYF. The DNA for the CDR3 is TGTGCCATCAATAGTCGCCAGGGAGGTTACGAGCAGTACTTC.

The chain is built from TRBV2 and TRBJ1-1; the match to TRBD1 covers 10 bases. After removal of 6 bases from V and 5 bases from J, the junction contained 6 bases not matched to a gene. CDR3 length: 14 amino acids. Germline-derived CDR1 and CDR2 are SNHLY and FYNNEI. The CDR3 loop reads CASRATGGWTEAFF. The CDR3, as DNA: TGTGCCAGCAGGGCGACAGGGGGCTGGACTGAAGCTTTCTTT.

The chain carries TRBV2 and TRBJ2-2; 10 nucleotides align to TRBD1. The trim removed 6 bases at V and 3 bases at J, leaving 10 bases unmatched. The CDR3 has 17 amino acids. Germline V gene data show CDR1 as SNHLY and CDR2 as FYNNEI. Here the CDR3 DNA reads TGTGCCAGCAGCGACCGACAGGGGGCCGGCGACACCGGGGAGCTGTTTTTT. Translated: CASSDRQGAGDTGELFF.

This clonotype was counted ten times or more. This chain connects TRBV7-2 to TRBJ1-1; TRBD1 aligns across 12 bases. CDR1 SGHTA and CDR2 FQGNSA come from the germline V gene. Trimming cost V 5 bases and J 1 base; bases outside gene matches: 8. The CDR3 consists of 17 residues. CDR3 region: CASSPGTGGWRNTEAFF. The CDR3 DNA sequence: TGTGCCAGCAGCCCAGGGACAGGGGGCTGGAGGAACACTGAAGCTTTCTTT.

This clonotype appeared many times. The chain employs TRBV3-1 and TRBJ2-1; D might be TRBD2 (5 bases). The V and J ends lost 0 bases and 5 bases respectively, with 14 bases between them. Germline CDR1 reads LGHDT; CDR2 reads YNNKEL (reference sequence). The CDR3 extends over 16 amino acids. CDR3 region: CASSQDYLTGDNEQFF. The CDR3 nucleotides read TGTGCCAGCAGCCAAGACTACCTAACCGGGGACAATGAGCAGTTCTTC.

This clonotype was recorded a few times. The chain joins TRBV7-9 to TRBJ2-7, with D maybe TRBD2 (6 bases). The CDR3 runs 12 residues. The V gene lost 5 bases and the J gene lost 4 bases, with 9 bases spanning the gap. Germline V gene sequence: CDR1 SEHNR, CDR2 FQNEAQ (reference sequence). Here the CDR3 reads CASSDGGYEQYV. CDR3 in DNA: TGTGCCAGCAGCGACGGGGGTTACGAGCAGTACGTC.

This clonotype was counted only a few times. V gene TRBV12-3 or TRBV12-4 combines with J gene TRBJ1-2, with D possibly matching TRBD1 (6 bases). Trimming took 5 bases from V and 1 from J, leaving 8 bases between them. This CDR3 is 13 amino acids long. The CDR3 DNA is TGTGCCAGCAGTGCAGGGGTTAACTATGGCTACACCTTC. This sequence encodes CASSAGVNYGYTF.

This clonotype was observed at least ten times. J is TRBJ2-5 and V is TRBV20-1; TRBD2 matches 9 bases. Losses at the gene ends were 5 bases for V and 1 base for J; bases not matched to a gene: 11. The CDR3 totals 16 residues. The germline CDR1 and CDR2 sequences are DFQATT and SNEGSKA (reference sequence). The CDR3 coding sequence is TGCAGTGCTTTTTCCCCGCTAGCGGGATTCCAAGAGACCCAGTACTTC. Its protein is CSAFSPLAGFQETQYF.

The chain employs TRBV21-1 and TRBJ2-7; TRBD1 was called by the table and not checked on the DNA. TRBV21-1 is a known pseudogene. The CDR3 runs 14 residues. In nucleotides, the CDR3 is TGTGCCGGCCCCCGGGACAGGAGCTCCTACGAGCAGTACGTC. Encoded protein: CAGPRDRSSYEQYV.

This clonotype occurred many times. The CDR3 nucleotides are TGTGCCAGCAGGGGCGGTGGTAGCGGGAGTTACAATGAGCAGTTCTTC. Its protein product is CASRGGGSGSYNEQFF. The rearrangement links TRBV5-4 to TRBJ2-1, with 9 nucleotides matching TRBD2. Losses at the gene ends were 5 bases for V and 4 bases for J; bases not matched to a gene: 10. Germline V gives CDR1 SGHNT, CDR2 YYREEE (reference sequence). This CDR3 is built from 16 residues.

Ten or more counts support this clonotype. The V gene is TRBV14, the J gene TRBJ2-5; possible D gene TRBD2, 5 bases. The ends were cut back, 2 bases at V and 5 bases at J, with 15 bases in the middle. This CDR3 has 15 residues. Germline CDR1 is SGHDN and CDR2 is FVKESK. DNA for the CDR3: TGTGCCAGCAGCCAACAGACTTTGACGGGGGAGACCCAGTACTTC. This codes for CASSQQTLTGETQYF.

This clonotype came up many times. The chain uses TRBV20-1 and TRBJ2-7, with 12 bases that match TRBD2. This CDR3 is built from 14 residues. Per germline, CDR1 DFQATT and CDR2 SNEGSKA (reference sequence). Trimming cost V 3 bases and J 5 bases; bases outside gene matches: 5. DNA for the CDR3: TGCAGTGCTAGGCTAGCGGGAGGGATCCACGAGCAGTACTTC. Translated, it gives CSARLAGGIHEQYF.

This rearrangement joins TRBV27 to TRBJ1-5, with 8 bases aligning to TRBD1. The CDR3 extends over 16 amino acids. The V segment lost 2 bases and the J segment 4 bases; nucleotides outside the gene matches: 7. Germline assignment: CDR1 MNHEY and CDR2 SMNVEV (reference sequence). CDR3 residues: CASSLVPGGRNQPQHF. The CDR3 nucleotides are TGTGCCAGCAGTTTAGTACCAGGGGGCCGGAATCAGCCCCAGCATTTT.

The chain carries TRBV2 and TRBJ2-1; D is unclear. Germline V CDR1 and CDR2: SNHLY, FYNNEI. There are 15 residues in the CDR3. The V end lost 3 bases, the J end lost 0 bases, and 9 bases lay between the germline ends. The CDR3, as DNA: TGTGCCAGCAGTGACGGTATAAGCTCCTACAATGAGCAGTTCTTC. The encoded protein is CASSDGISSYNEQFF.

This chain uses TRBV7-9 with TRBJ2-3; no reliable D call. The CDR3 is 16 amino acids. Germline V CDR1 and CDR2: SEHNR, FQNEAQ (reference sequence). V was trimmed by 5 bases and J by 0 bases, leaving 15 bases between them. The CDR3 loop is CASSPRLGSSTDTQYF. The CDR3 DNA sequence: TGTGCCAGCAGCCCGAGGCTGGGGTCTAGCACAGATACGCAGTATTTT. Supplemented by reference TRBV7-9 and TRBJ2-3, the full variable domain reads DTGVSQNPRHKITKRGQNVTFRCDPISEHNRLYWYRQTLGQGPEFLTYFQNEAQLEKSRLLSDRFSAERPKGSFSTLEIQRTEQGDSAMYLCASSPRLGSSTDTQYFGPGTRLTVL.